This entry features one T cell receptor (beta chain) sequence. Its antigen is currently unknown. This record belongs to a study of radiotherapy plus CTLA-4 blockade in lung cancer. About the study: 15% to 20% of patients responded objectively, and about 30% achieved disease control. Study results and caveats: Response, reportedly, was best predicted by interferon-beta along with early blood T cell clone dynamics. Expansion in blood of tumor-derived TCR clones was seen after radiotherapy plus ipilimumab.

Those patients who had chemo-refractory metastatic non-small-cell lung cancer were given focal radiation along with CTLA-4 blockade through ipilimumab. Only in-frame clones appear in the TCRdb table, and some are missing; sequencing was by immunoSEQ multiplex PCR. The table lists 90,000 to 100,000 clones, roughly 80% of them singletons. V was cut by 4 bases and J by 8 bases, with 18 bases left in between. Germline loops: CDR1 SGHRS, CDR2 YFSETQ. The CDR3 loop spans 15 amino acids. This rearrangement joins TRBV5-1 to TRBJ2-2; D is possibly TRBD1 (6 bases). The receptor's source is a human donor with non-small cell lung cancer that progressed on radiotherapy plus ipilimumab. The sequenced sample was peripheral blood, obtained from a patient treated with radiotherapy plus ipilimumab. Here the CDR3 reads CASSPGQGIRGELFF. CDR3 in DNA: TGCGCCAGCAGCCCGGGGCAGGGGATTCGGGGGGAGCTGTTTTTT.